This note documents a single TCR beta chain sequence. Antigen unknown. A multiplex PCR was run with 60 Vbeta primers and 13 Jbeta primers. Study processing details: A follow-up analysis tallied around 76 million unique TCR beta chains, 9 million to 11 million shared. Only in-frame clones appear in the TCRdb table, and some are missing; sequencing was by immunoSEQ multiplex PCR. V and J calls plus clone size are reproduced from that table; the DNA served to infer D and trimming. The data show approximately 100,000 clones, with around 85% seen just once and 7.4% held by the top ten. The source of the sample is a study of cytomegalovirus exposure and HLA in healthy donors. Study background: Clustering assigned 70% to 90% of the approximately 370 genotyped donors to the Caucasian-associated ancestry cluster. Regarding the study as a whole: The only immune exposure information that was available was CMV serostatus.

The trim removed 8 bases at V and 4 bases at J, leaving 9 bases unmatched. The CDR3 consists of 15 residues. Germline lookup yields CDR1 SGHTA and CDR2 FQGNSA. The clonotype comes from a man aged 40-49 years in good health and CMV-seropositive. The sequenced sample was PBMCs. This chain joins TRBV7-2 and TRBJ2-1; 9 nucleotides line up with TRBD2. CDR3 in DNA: TGTGCCAGCGGATTAACGCTAGCGGGGTACAATGAGCAGTTCTTC. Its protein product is CASGLTLAGYNEQFF. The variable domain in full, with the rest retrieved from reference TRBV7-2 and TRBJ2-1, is GAGVSQSPSNKVTEKGKDVELRCDPISGHTALYWYRQSLGQGLEFLIYFQGNSAPDKSGLPSDRFSAERTGGSVSTLTIQRTQQEDSAVYLCASGLTLAGYNEQFFGPGTRLTVL.